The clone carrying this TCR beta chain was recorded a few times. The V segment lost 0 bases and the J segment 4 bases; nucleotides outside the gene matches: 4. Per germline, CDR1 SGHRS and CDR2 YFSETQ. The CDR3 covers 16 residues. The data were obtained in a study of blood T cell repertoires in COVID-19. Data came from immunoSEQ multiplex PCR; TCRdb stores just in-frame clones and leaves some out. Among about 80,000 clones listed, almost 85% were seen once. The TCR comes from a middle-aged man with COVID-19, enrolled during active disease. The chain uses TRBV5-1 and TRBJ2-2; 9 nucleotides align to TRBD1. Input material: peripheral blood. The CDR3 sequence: CASSLGGTGTTGELFF. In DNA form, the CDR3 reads TGCGCCAGCAGCTTGGGTGGGACAGGGACCACCGGGGAGCTGTTTTTT.